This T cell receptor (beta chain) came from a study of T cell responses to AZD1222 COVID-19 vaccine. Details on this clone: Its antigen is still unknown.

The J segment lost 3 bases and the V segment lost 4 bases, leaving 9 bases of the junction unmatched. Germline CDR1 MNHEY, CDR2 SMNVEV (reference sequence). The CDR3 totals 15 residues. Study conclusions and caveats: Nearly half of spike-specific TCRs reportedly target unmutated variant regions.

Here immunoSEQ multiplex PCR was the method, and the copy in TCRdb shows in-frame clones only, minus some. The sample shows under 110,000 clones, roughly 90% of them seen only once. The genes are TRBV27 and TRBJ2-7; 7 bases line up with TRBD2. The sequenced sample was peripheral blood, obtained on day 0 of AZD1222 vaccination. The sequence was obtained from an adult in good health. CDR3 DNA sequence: TGTGCCAGCAGTTCCGGGAGCGGGGACGTCTACGAGCAGTACTTC. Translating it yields CASSSGSGDVYEQYF.